Presented here are 6 T cell receptor beta chains from one specimen sequenced in a study of cytomegalovirus exposure and HLA in healthy donors. The repertoire was sequenced with immunoSEQ multiplex PCR; TCRdb's copy has only in-frame clones and lacks some. The sample gives some 140,000 clones, roughly 79% of which show up once; roughly 30% is in the top ten. Sequencing was done on a sample of PBMCs. These TCRs come from a man aged 30 to 45 in good health and CMV-seropositive.

This clone occurred many times. This sequence joins TRBV12-5 and TRBJ1-1; D gene uncertain. Looked up from germline, CDR1 is LGHNT and CDR2 is FRNRAP. The CDR3 has 15 residues. Trimming shortened V by 0 bases and J by 0 bases, and 8 bases separated the two germline ends. The CDR3 sequence: CASGLVTDLNTEAFF. The CDR3 DNA follows: TGTGCTAGTGGTTTGGTCACAGACCTGAACACTGAAGCTTTCTTT.

The V call is TRBV18, the J call TRBJ2-7, with 11 nucleotides matching TRBD2. CDR1 and CDR2 from the germline V gene are KGHSH and LQKENI. The CDR3 sequence is 15 residues long. The V and J ends lost 6 bases and 7 bases, in that order; junction bases with no gene match: 11. In nucleotides, the CDR3 is TGTGCCAGCTCCCCCCGCCAGCTAGCGGGGGGTGAGCAGTACTTC. This codes for CASSPRQLAGGEQYF.

V and J are TRBV18 and TRBJ2-3, with 7 positions matching TRBD1. CDR1 is KGHSH and CDR2 is LQKENI in the germline V gene. V was pared by 5 bases and J by 4 bases, with 9 bases of the junction left unmatched. There are 15 residues in the CDR3. As DNA, the CDR3 is TGTGCCAGCTCAGGATTACAGGGGACGGCAGATACGCAGTATTTT. Translated: CASSGLQGTADTQYF.

V gene TRBV6-6 combines with J gene TRBJ1-2; 9 bases line up with TRBD1. Germline V lookup: CDR1 MNHNY, CDR2 SVGAGI (reference sequence). Germline trimming cut 4 bases from V and 4 bases from J; bases unmatched to any gene: 1. The CDR3 has 13 amino acids. The CDR3 is CASSSGQGYGYTF. The DNA of the CDR3 is TGTGCCAGCAGTTCGGGACAGGGCTATGGCTACACCTTC.

The rearrangement links TRBV6-1 to TRBJ1-1; TRBD1 matches at 8 bases. The CDR3 extends over 15 amino acids. Germline CDR1 reads MNHNS; CDR2 reads SASEGT. V was clipped by 6 bases and J by 1 base; unmatched bases: 7. CDR3 DNA sequence: TGTGCCAGCAGACCAAGGACAGGGAAGAACACTGAAGCTTTCTTT. Translation gives CASRPRTGKNTEAFF.

In this sample, this clone turned up once. The CDR3 bases are TGTGCCAGCAGCTTTGAGGCGTCAGGGGGCACCTATGGCTACACCTTC. Its translation: CASSFEASGGTYGYTF. This chain connects TRBV7-2 to TRBJ1-2, with 8 bases fitting TRBD1. The CDR3 extends over 16 amino acids. The germline gives CDR1 SGHTA, CDR2 FQGNSA. The ends lost 3 bases at V and 4 bases at J; junction bases unmatched: 10. The full variable domain, completed using reference TRBV7-2 and TRBJ1-2, is GAGVSQSPSNKVTEKGKDVELRCDPISGHTALYWYRQSLGQGLEFLIYFQGNSAPDKSGLPSDRFSAERTGGSVSTLTIQRTQQEDSAVYLCASSFEASGGTYGYTFGSGTRLTVV.